What follows are 14 T cell receptor beta chains derived from one specimen sequenced in a study of T cell responses to AZD1222 COVID-19 vaccine. Sequenced by immunoSEQ multiplex PCR; TCRdb stores in-frame clones only, minus some. The sample includes roughly 99,000 clones, approximately 86% of them seen just once. The material was peripheral blood, obtained on day 0 of AZD1222 vaccination. These receptors were obtained from an adult in good health.

The chain links TRBV7-9 to TRBJ2-1, with D unresolved. The germline gives CDR1 SEHNR, CDR2 FQNEAQ (reference sequence). V was trimmed by 4 bases and J by 8 bases, leaving 12 bases between them. CDR3 size: 13 residues. The CDR3 bases are TGTGCCAGCAGCTCCACCACGACGGATGAGCAGTTCTTC. Translated, it gives CASSSTTTDEQFF.

CDR3 coding DNA: TGTGCCAGCAGTGAGATTCTCACGCTCCCAGATACGCAGTATTTT. Protein product: CASSEILTLPDTQYF. The chain is built from TRBV2 and TRBJ2-3; no definite D call. Germline V CDR1 and CDR2: SNHLY, FYNNEI. This CDR3 is 15 amino acids long. V was clipped by 3 bases and J by 4 bases, with 14 bases between them.

The J gene is TRBJ1-1, the V gene TRBV9; D possibly corresponds to TRBD1 (6 bases). Germline V gene sequence: CDR1 SGDLS, CDR2 YYNGEE. V was clipped by 0 bases and J by 3 bases, with 15 bases between them. The CDR3 runs to 16 residues. CDR3 in amino acids: CASSVGHGGADTEAFF. As DNA, the CDR3 is TGTGCCAGCAGCGTAGGACATGGGGGCGCTGACACTGAAGCTTTCTTT. Filled out from reference TRBV9 and TRBJ1-1, the complete variable domain reads DSGVTQTPKHLITATGQRVTLRCSPRSGDLSVYWYQQSLDQGLQFLIQYYNGEERAKGNILERFSAQQFPDLHSELNLSSLELGDSALYFCASSVGHGGADTEAFFGQGTRLTVV.

The V and J genes are TRBV9 and TRBJ2-2; D uncertain. CDR1 SGDLS and CDR2 YYNGEE come from the germline V gene. This CDR3 contains 12 residues. V lost 0 bases to trimming and J lost 8 bases, with 5 bases between them. CDR3 region: CASSVVGGELFF. CDR3 DNA: TGTGCCAGCAGCGTAGTGGGTGGGGAGCTGTTTTTT.

The J gene is TRBJ1-6, the V gene TRBV2; tentatively, D is TRBD1 (6 bases). The CDR3 loop spans 14 amino acids. Germline V gene sequence: CDR1 SNHLY, CDR2 FYNNEI. The V gene lost 6 bases and the J gene lost 7 bases, with 13 bases spanning the gap. In nucleotides, the CDR3 is TGTGCCAGCAGCTGGACAGCGCAAAATTCACCCCTCCACTTT. This gives the protein CASSWTAQNSPLHF.

The chain recombines TRBV15 with TRBJ1-2; a weak D match, TRBD1 (6 bases). The CDR3 covers 15 residues. V dropped 8 bases and J dropped 4 bases, with 20 bases sitting between them. From germline, CDR1 is LNHNV and CDR2 YYDKDF (reference sequence). The CDR3 reads CATSGLDSITYGYTF. The DNA for the CDR3 is TGTGCCACCTCCGGACTGGACAGCATAACCTATGGCTACACCTTC.

This clone was observed a few times. The V gene is TRBV9, the J gene TRBJ1-5; D unresolved. With 0 bases removed from V and 3 bases from J, the gap between germline ends came to 4 bases. Per the germline V gene, CDR1 is SGDLS and CDR2 is YYNGEE. The CDR3 is 13 residues long. Here the CDR3 DNA reads TGTGCCAGCAGCGTAGTTCCCAATCAGCCCCAGCATTTT. The encoded protein is CASSVVPNQPQHF.

The J gene is TRBJ1-5, the V gene TRBV7-2, with 8 bases identical to TRBD1. This CDR3 region has 16 residues. V shed 1 base and J 4 bases; nucleotides not matched to a gene: 6. Looked up from germline, CDR1 is SGHTA and CDR2 is FQGNSA. The CDR3 region is CASSLGFRTGNQPQHF. CDR3 sequence (DNA): TGTGCCAGCAGCTTAGGTTTTCGGACAGGGAATCAGCCCCAGCATTTT.

Regarding this clone: A read error is likely, as this CDR3 ends without the conserved phenylalanine or tryptophan. No DNA is shown, since the ends of the CDR3 on it are uncertain; the CDR3 is the one TCRdb lists. The chain is built from TRBV6-1 and TRBJ2-7; whether TRBD1, the table's D call, matches the DNA was not checked. CDR1 and CDR2 (germline): MNHNS, SASEGT. The CDR3 is 12 amino acids in total, end residues counted. The CDR3 loop reads CASSEAQRSRQI.

The chain uses TRBV6-2 or TRBV6-3 and TRBJ2-7, with 8 bases fitting TRBD1. Germline CDR1 reads MNHEY; CDR2 reads SVGEGT. The CDR3 contains 14 residues. V lost 2 bases and J lost 6; bases outside the gene matches: 6. The CDR3 coding sequence is TGTGCCAGCAGTTACGGACAGGGAACTGGCGAGCAGTACTTC. It encodes CASSYGQGTGEQYF.

The chain carries TRBV7-9 and TRBJ1-4; 10 nucleotides line up with TRBD1. The CDR3 extends over 16 amino acids. V lost 5 bases and J lost 7; bases outside the gene matches: 10. Germline CDR1 reads SEHNR; CDR2 reads FQNEAQ (reference sequence). The CDR3 loop is CASSPLWTGGGEKLFF. The DNA of the CDR3 is TGTGCCAGCAGCCCCTTATGGACAGGGGGTGGTGAAAAACTGTTTTTT.

V gene TRBV10-3 combines with J gene TRBJ2-1, with 11 bases that match TRBD2. This CDR3 has 14 residues. The germline CDR1 and CDR2 sequences are ENHRY and SYGVKD. The junction had 4 bases not matched to a gene; V was cut back by 0 bases and J by 12 bases. CDR3 region: CAISESLAGGTQFF. For the CDR3, the DNA is TGTGCCATCAGTGAGTCTCTAGCGGGAGGAACGCAGTTCTTC.

V is TRBV4-1 and J is TRBJ1-4, with 11 nucleotides matching TRBD1. CDR3 size: 15 residues. Germline loops: CDR1 MGHRA, CDR2 YSYEKL. Losses at the gene ends were 4 bases for V and 6 bases for J; bases not matched to a gene: 4. CDR3 in amino acids: CASSRGQGAYEKLFF. Written as DNA, the CDR3 is TGCGCCAGCAGCCGCGGACAGGGGGCTTATGAAAAACTGTTTTTT.

The V call is TRBV7-6, the J call TRBJ2-3, with 14 nucleotides matching TRBD2. The CDR3 is made up of 18 amino acids. The germline gives CDR1 SGHVS, CDR2 FNYEAQ. Losses at the gene ends were 1 base for V and 0 bases for J; bases not matched to a gene: 3. CDR3 amino acids: CASSLETSGGVSTDTQYF. CDR3 nucleotides: TGTGCCAGCAGCTTAGAGACTAGCGGGGGGGTAAGCACAGATACGCAGTATTTT.